This T cell receptor (beta chain) was retrieved from a study of CD8 T cells in ankylosing spondylitis. After removal of 4 bases from V and 5 bases from J, the junction contained 8 bases not matched to a gene. Germline assignment: CDR1 SGHRS and CDR2 YFSETQ. This CDR3 contains 15 residues. Study observations and caveats: Within matched ankylosing spondylitis synovial fluid, disease-linked clones were reportedly significantly enriched. A motif in TCR beta, a set of eight highly homologous variants, appeared characteristic of ankylosing spondylitis blood. Some motif variants were previously reported in reactive arthritis synovial fluid and blood. Disease-linked clones, CD8+, were relatively rare in peripheral blood.

Making use of molecular barcodes, quantitative 5'-RACE generated TCR beta libraries. TCRdb itself ran the 5' RACE reads through MiXCR, one entry per CDR3 protein. The sample contains some 700,000 distinct CDR3 sequences, 15% to 20% of which appear only once. As to this clonotype: Its antigen is unidentified.

The sequenced sample was blood, either unsorted or a sorted T cell fraction (not recorded which). The receptor's source is a male donor with ankylosing spondylitis. This chain joins TRBV5-1 and TRBJ2-1; TRBD2 aligns across 8 bases. The CDR3 reads CASSEGLGDDNEQFF. CDR3 DNA: TGCGCCAGCAGCGAGGGACTAGGGGACGACAATGAGCAGTTCTTC. Full variable domain (rest looked up from reference TRBV5-1 and TRBJ2-1): KAGVTQTPRYLIKTRGQQVTLSCSPISGHRSVSWYQQTPGQGLQFLFEYFSETQRNKGNFPGRFSGRQFSNSRSEMNVSTLELGDSALYLCASSEGLGDDNEQFFGPGTRLTVL.